The 16 T cell receptor beta chains below were found in one sample sequenced in a study of cytomegalovirus exposure and HLA in healthy donors. TCRdb's copy holds only in-frame clones and misses some; the assay was immunoSEQ multiplex PCR. The table lists approximately 150,000 clones, around 86% of them singletons, with approximately 2.4% in the top ten. Sequencing used PBMCs. The receptors were sampled from a man aged 18-30 years in good health and CMV-seropositive.

The chain recombines TRBV27 with TRBJ2-3, with 9 positions matching TRBD2. The V segment lost 3 bases and the J segment 4 bases; nucleotides outside the gene matches: 5. The germline V gene encodes CDR1 MNHEY and CDR2 SMNVEV (reference sequence). This CDR3 is 15 amino acids long. The CDR3 region is CASSLSIAGADTQYF. The CDR3 nucleotides read TGTGCCAGCAGTTTGTCGATAGCGGGGGCAGATACGCAGTATTTT.

The J gene is TRBJ2-3, the V gene TRBV5-1; 9 nucleotides agree with TRBD1. The CDR3 is 16 amino acids. CDR1 SGHRS and CDR2 YFSETQ come from the germline V gene. V dropped 0 bases and J dropped 3; count of bases not matched to a gene: 5. CDR3 coding DNA: TGCGCCAGCAGCTTGGACAGGGGGCTTGGAACAGATACGCAGTATTTT. The encoded protein is CASSLDRGLGTDTQYF.

This clone was picked up one time. The CDR3 here is CASMDLAEVEYF. In nucleotides, the CDR3 is TGTGCCAGCATGGACCTTGCGGAGGTCGAGTACTTC. This chain links TRBV27 with TRBJ2-7; TRBD2 is a possible D gene (5 bases). The germline V and J ends were trimmed by 7 bases and 11 bases, with 18 bases remaining between them. This CDR3 contains 12 residues. Germline assignment: CDR1 MNHEY and CDR2 SMNVEV (reference sequence).

The genes are TRBV2 and TRBJ2-2; a possible D gene is TRBD1 (5 bases). The CDR3 contains 14 residues. The V gene's germline CDR1 is SNHLY and CDR2 FYNNEI. V was cut by 6 bases and J by 3 bases, with 11 bases left in between. CDR3 nucleotide sequence: TGTGCCAGCAGACCAGGGTCCGACACCGGGGAGCTGTTTTTT. It is translated as CASRPGSDTGELFF.

The J gene is TRBJ1-4, the V gene TRBV5-4, with D uncertain. The length of the CDR3 is 15 residues. Germline CDR1 and CDR2: SGHNT and YYREEE (reference sequence). The germline V and J ends were trimmed by 1 base and 8 bases, with 15 bases remaining between them. CDR3 DNA sequence: TGTGCCAGCAGCTTGAAGGTTGGAGGTTACGAAAAACTGTTTTTT. Protein: CASSLKVGGYEKLFF.

The chain recombines TRBV5-1 with TRBJ2-3; the D gene is possibly TRBD1 (5 bases). Trimming cost V 6 bases and J 0 bases, with 17 bases left between them. The CDR3 loop spans 16 amino acids. Germline V gene sequence: CDR1 SGHRS, CDR2 YFSETQ. CDR3 in amino acids: CASTRQGGTSTDTQYF. The CDR3 nucleotides are TGCGCCAGCACCCGCCAGGGCGGAACTAGCACAGATACGCAGTATTTT.

The rearrangement uses TRBV19 and TRBJ2-1; 8 bases are a match to TRBD2. Germline loops: CDR1 LNHDA, CDR2 SQIVND (reference sequence). V was clipped by 5 bases and J by 9 bases; unmatched bases: 12. The CDR3 has 15 residues. In DNA, the CDR3 is TGTGCCAGTAGTCCGCGGGGGGACTCCGGGGGTGAGCAGTTCTTC. The encoded protein is CASSPRGDSGGEQFF.

The chain recombines TRBV9 with TRBJ2-2; D remains unclear. Germline V gene data show CDR1 as SGDLS and CDR2 as YYNGEE. CDR3 length equals 16 residues. V was cut by 4 bases and J by 6 bases, with 19 bases left in between. The CDR3 sequence is CASSPHPSTGAGELFF. CDR3 coding DNA: TGTGCCAGCAGCCCTCATCCCTCGACGGGTGCCGGGGAGCTGTTTTTT.

This chain links TRBV18 with TRBJ2-5; a possible D gene is TRBD1 (5 bases). The CDR3 length is 11 residues. Germline CDR1 and CDR2: KGHSH and LQKENI. The V and J ends lost 11 bases and 1 base respectively, with 8 bases between them. In DNA, the CDR3 is TGTGCCGGGGCAGTCCAAGAGACCCAGTACTTC. It specifies CAGAVQETQYF.

The chain joins TRBV9 to TRBJ2-2; weak D call: TRBD2 (6 bases). CDR1 and CDR2 from the germline V gene are SGDLS and YYNGEE. V lost 5 bases, J lost 10 bases, and 15 bases lay in between. The CDR3 has 13 amino acids. In nucleotides, the CDR3 is TGTGCCAGCAGTCAGATTTCGGGAGTGGAGCTGTTTTTT. Its protein product is CASSQISGVELFF.

This rearrangement joins TRBV19 to TRBJ2-7, with 7 bases matching TRBD1. The trim removed 7 bases at V and 2 bases at J, leaving 8 bases unmatched. Germline V gene sequence: CDR1 LNHDA, CDR2 SQIVND (reference sequence). The CDR3 runs to 14 residues. In nucleotides, the CDR3 is TGTGCCAGTACCATGGGGGACAGTCCCTACGAGCAGTACTTC. Encoded protein: CASTMGDSPYEQYF.

The chain has TRBV2 and TRBJ1-1, with D hard to call. The length of the CDR3 is 12 residues. Looked up from germline, CDR1 is SNHLY and CDR2 is FYNNEI. Trimming pared 6 bases from V and 0 bases from J, leaving 5 bases between. CDR3 nucleotides: TGTGCCAGCAGATATATGAACACTGAAGCTTTCTTT. This gives the protein CASRYMNTEAFF.

The rearrangement uses TRBV29-1 and TRBJ2-7; 7 nucleotides match TRBD1. V was clipped by 4 bases and J by 4 bases; unmatched bases: 4. Germline V lookup: CDR1 SQVTM, CDR2 ANQGSEA. This CDR3 spans 12 amino acids. The CDR3 is CSVGQGEYEQYF. The CDR3 coding sequence is TGCAGCGTTGGCCAGGGGGAATACGAGCAGTACTTC.

V usage is TRBV4-2 and J usage is TRBJ1-1, with D maybe TRBD1 (6 bases). Germline CDR1 reads LGHNA; CDR2 reads YNFKEQ. This CDR3 has 15 amino acids. V was pared by 2 bases and J by 1 base, with 11 bases between. CDR3 DNA sequence: TGTGCCAGCAGCCAAATCCTAGGGGGGAACACTGAAGCTTTCTTT. Translation gives CASSQILGGNTEAFF.

This chain's CDR3 is CASSWGGGSTTDTQYF. The DNA for the CDR3 is TGCGCCAGCTCCTGGGGGGGAGGGTCCACCACAGATACGCAGTATTTT. The chain combines TRBV10-1 with TRBJ2-3; 7 nucleotides match TRBD2. The junction had 13 bases not matched to a gene; V was cut back by 8 bases and J by 2 bases. This CDR3 is 16 amino acids long. From germline, CDR1 is WNHNN and CDR2 SYGVQD (reference sequence).

The chain has TRBV29-1 and TRBJ2-3, with D perhaps matching TRBD2 (7 bases). Germline CDR1 and CDR2: SQVTM and ANQGSEA. The V end lost 4 bases, the J end lost 2 bases, and 10 bases lay between the germline ends. The CDR3 length is 13 residues. CDR3 protein: CSVGGGLTDTQYF. CDR3 coding DNA: TGCAGCGTTGGGGGGGGCCTCACAGATACGCAGTATTTT.